Following are 4 T cell receptor beta chains from one sample sequenced in a study of post-analysis software for immune sequencing data. Findings and limits, study-wide: Relative to controls, patients had roughly five TRBV segments at higher frequency, with TRBV5-6, TRBV5-1 and TRBV20-1 among these.

Prepared TCR beta cDNA libraries contained unique molecular identifiers. MiXCR, applied by TCRdb to the PCR reads, yields one record per CDR3 protein. The profile covers around 190,000 distinct CDR3 sequences, with approximately 29% appearing a single time and roughly 3.5% taken by the ten largest. These receptors lack a known antigen. The sequenced sample consisted of blood. These receptors originate from a girl younger than 18 with multiple sclerosis.

As concerns this clonotype: A much bigger clone sits one base away, suggesting this may be a read error. The chain employs TRBV13 and TRBJ2-7; D may be TRBD2 (6 bases). The CDR3 is 15 residues long. Per the germline V gene, CDR1 is PRHDT and CDR2 is FYEKMQ (reference sequence). V lost 8 bases, J lost 0 bases, and 17 bases lay in between. CDR3: CASGRRGTVSYEQYF. Written as DNA, the CDR3 is TGTGCCAGCGGCCGCCGGGGGACCGTCTCCTACGAGCAGTACTTC.

Worth noting for this clonotype: A much larger clone differs by one base, so this may be a read error. The V gene is TRBV29-1, the J gene TRBJ2-4, with a weak D call TRBD2 (5 bases). The J call may not be correct, given that the DNA end is closer to TRBJ2-7. The CDR3 has 12 residues. CDR1 and CDR2 (germline): SQVTM, ANQGSEA. CDR3 amino acids: CSVGAGGCEQYF. The CDR3, as DNA: TGCAGCGTTGGGGCGGGTGGCTGCGAGCAGTACTTC.

On this clonotype itself: A junction boundary mismatches the germline segment, possibly from a read error. The chain carries TRBV5-1 and TRBJ2-3, with D possibly matching TRBD1 (6 bases). There are 15 residues in the CDR3. The V gene's germline CDR1 is SGHRS and CDR2 YFSETQ. The CDR3: CASSPGDRSTDMQYF. Written as DNA, the CDR3 is TGCGCCAGCAGCCCAGGGGACCGAAGCACAGATATGCAGTATTTT.

The chain carries TRBV30 and TRBJ2-1; the D gene is possibly TRBD2 (5 bases). The V end lost 0 bases, the J end lost 12 bases, and 9 bases lay between the germline ends. The germline V gene has CDR1 GTSNPN and CDR2 SVGIG (reference sequence). The CDR3 spans 11 residues. In DNA, the CDR3 is TGTGCCTGGAGTGTACCGGACTTGCAGTTCTTC. Translated: CAWSVPDLQFF. Together with reference TRBV30 and TRBJ2-1, the CDR3 gives the full variable domain: SQTIHQWPATLVQPVGSPLSLECTVEGTSNPNLYWYRQAAGRGLQLLFYSVGIGQISSEVPQNLSASRPQDRQFILSSKKLLLSDSGFYLCAWSVPDLQFFGPGTRLTVL.